This T cell receptor beta chain originates from a study of patients and donors after allogeneic stem cell transplantation. Germline assignment: CDR1 SNHLY and CDR2 FYNNEI. The CDR3 has 11 residues. Trimming at V came to 11 bases and at J to 1 base, leaving 0 bases not matched to a gene. This clonotype was detected many times. TCRdb re-derived calls from the RT-PCR reads in MiXCR, one entry per CDR3 protein. The sample has approximately 61,000 distinct CDR3 sequences; about 14% are singletons. The sequence was collected from a human donor who was either an allogeneic HSCT recipient or a stem cell or donor lymphocyte infusion donor (not recorded which). It is not recorded whose cells these are; they may come from a transplant donor. Material: blood, either unsorted or a sorted T cell fraction (not recorded which). The chain is built from TRBV2 and TRBJ2-7, with TRBD1 matching over 9 bases. CDR3 in amino acids: CAGQGSYEQYF. The DNA of the CDR3 is TGTGCCGGACAGGGGTCCTACGAGCAGTACTTC.